These T cell receptor beta chains were read from a single sample in a study of cytomegalovirus exposure and HLA in healthy donors. Here immunoSEQ multiplex PCR was the method, and the copy in TCRdb shows in-frame clones only, minus some. Seen here are about 140,000 clones, over 8% observed once, and the top ten hold about 2%. The sample comprised PBMCs. The receptors here all came from a male donor in good health and CMV-seronegative. The CDR3 runs from the conserved cysteine through the conserved F or W. Each record gives: clone size, D gene, V gene, J gene, CDR3 DNA, CDR3 protein. The D gene is left open where the match is weak. The size of a clone is reported for some rows only, either as once, few or many, or as a class for expanded clones.

abundance: few
d_gene: -
v_gene: TRBV6-6
j_gene: TRBJ2-7
CDR3nt: TGTGCCACCGTTTCCCCCCCGGGACTCAAAGAGCAGTACTTC
CDR3aa: CATVSPPGLKEQYF

abundance: -
d_gene: -
v_gene: TRBV11-2
j_gene: TRBJ2-3
CDR3nt: TGTGCCAGCAGCGATACAGGGAAAGATACGCAGTATTTT
CDR3aa: CASSDTGKDTQYF

abundance: few
d_gene: TRBD2
v_gene: TRBV27
j_gene: TRBJ2-1
CDR3nt: TGTGCCAGCAGCGCCGGGACTAGCGGATACAATGAGCAGTTCTTC
CDR3aa: CASSAGTSGYNEQFF

abundance: -
d_gene: -
v_gene: TRBV19
j_gene: TRBJ1-2
CDR3nt: TGTGCCAGTAGTATGCGCTACGGTGGCTACACCTTC
CDR3aa: CASSMRYGGYTF

abundance: -
d_gene: -
v_gene: TRBV7-4
j_gene: TRBJ1-6
CDR3nt: TGTGCCAGCAGCTTAGGACAAAAATATAATTCACCCCTCCACTTT
CDR3aa: CASSLGQKYNSPLHF

abundance: -
d_gene: TRBD1
v_gene: TRBV4-1
j_gene: TRBJ1-2
CDR3nt: TGCGCCAGCAGCCTCGGGACAGACCATGGGTATGGCTACACCTTC
CDR3aa: CASSLGTDHGYGYTF

abundance: few
d_gene: -
v_gene: TRBV6-1
j_gene: TRBJ2-3
CDR3nt: TGTGCCAGCAGACGGACTCTCACAGATACGCAGTATTTT
CDR3aa: CASRRTLTDTQYF

abundance: few
d_gene: TRBD1
v_gene: TRBV18
j_gene: TRBJ2-7
CDR3nt: TGTGCCAGCTCAGCTGACAGGGGACCCTGGGAGCAGTACTTC
CDR3aa: CASSADRGPWEQYF

abundance: -
d_gene: TRBD1
v_gene: TRBV29-1
j_gene: TRBJ1-1
CDR3nt: TGCAGCGCCCGGACAGGGGTGGCTGAAGCTTTCTTT
CDR3aa: CSARTGVAEAFF

abundance: -
d_gene: TRBD1
v_gene: TRBV28
j_gene: TRBJ1-5
CDR3nt: TGTGCCAGCAGTCTGGACGCCGGGACAGGCGTACAGCCCCAGCATTTT
CDR3aa: CASSLDAGTGVQPQHF

abundance: few
d_gene: -
v_gene: TRBV28
j_gene: TRBJ2-1
CDR3nt: TGTGCCAGCAGTCCCAGCGGAGCCTACAATGAGCAGTTCTTC
CDR3aa: CASSPSGAYNEQFF

abundance: -
d_gene: -
v_gene: TRBV7-9
j_gene: TRBJ2-6
CDR3nt: TGTGCCAGCACCCGATCTAGCTCTGGGGCCAACGTCCTGACTTTC
CDR3aa: CASTRSSSGANVLTF

abundance: -
d_gene: -
v_gene: TRBV11-1
j_gene: TRBJ1-1
CDR3nt: TGTGCCAGCAGCCCGAGCAGTGGGGGCAGCACTGAAGCTTTCTTT
CDR3aa: CASSPSSGGSTEAFF

abundance: -
d_gene: -
v_gene: TRBV9
j_gene: TRBJ1-2
CDR3nt: TGTGCCAGCAGCGTAGTAGACTCCACCTATGGCTACACCTTC
CDR3aa: CASSVVDSTYGYTF

abundance: -
d_gene: -
v_gene: TRBV4-1
j_gene: TRBJ1-3
CDR3nt: TGCGCCAGCAGCCAAGCCGGGACTGGAAACACCATATATTTT
CDR3aa: CASSQAGTGNTIYF

abundance: -
d_gene: TRBD1
v_gene: TRBV7-2
j_gene: TRBJ1-5
CDR3nt: TGTGCCAGCAGCTCTCCGGACAGGGGTGCCAATCAGCCCCAGCATTTT
CDR3aa: CASSSPDRGANQPQHF

abundance: -
d_gene: -
v_gene: TRBV27
j_gene: TRBJ2-3
CDR3nt: TGTGCCAGCAACCCCGACTTGATGAGCACAGATACGCAGTATTTT
CDR3aa: CASNPDLMSTDTQYF

abundance: -
d_gene: -
v_gene: TRBV7-3
j_gene: TRBJ1-6
CDR3nt: TGTGCCAGCAGCTTAAATTCTCGGGGGAATAATTCACCCCTCCACTTT
CDR3aa: CASSLNSRGNNSPLHF

abundance: few
d_gene: TRBD2
v_gene: TRBV7-2
j_gene: TRBJ2-5
CDR3nt: TGTGCCAGCAGCTCCCCCTACGGGAGGGCGAGGGAGACCCAGTACTTC
CDR3aa: CASSSPYGRARETQYF

abundance: few
d_gene: TRBD1
v_gene: TRBV27
j_gene: TRBJ1-2
CDR3nt: TGTGCCAGCAGTTTATCTAAAGGTCGGGCGGGACAGCGCTATAACTATGGCTACACCTTC
CDR3aa: CASSLSKGRAGQRYNYGYTF

abundance: -
d_gene: -
v_gene: TRBV7-9
j_gene: TRBJ1-1
CDR3nt: TGTGCCAGCAGCTACCCCCTAGAACGGTCATCTGAAGCTTTCTTT
CDR3aa: CASSYPLERSSEAFF

abundance: -
d_gene: -
v_gene: TRBV7-8
j_gene: TRBJ1-2
CDR3nt: TGTGCCAGCAGTCTAAGACAGTCGAATGGCTACACCTTC
CDR3aa: CASSLRQSNGYTF

abundance: -
d_gene: -
v_gene: TRBV7-3
j_gene: TRBJ2-3
CDR3nt: TGTGCCAGCAGCTTAGGGGCAGGAGGGGCAGATACGCAGTATTTT
CDR3aa: CASSLGAGGADTQYF

abundance: -
d_gene: TRBD2
v_gene: TRBV28
j_gene: TRBJ2-7
CDR3nt: TGTGCCAGCAGTTCGACGACTAGCGGGACTCACTCCTACGAGCAGTACTTC
CDR3aa: CASSSTTSGTHSYEQYF

abundance: -
d_gene: -
v_gene: TRBV5-1
j_gene: TRBJ2-5
CDR3nt: TGCGCCAGCAGCCGGGACTTCCAAGAGACCCAGTACTTC
CDR3aa: CASSRDFQETQYF

abundance: once
d_gene: TRBD2
v_gene: TRBV4-1
j_gene: TRBJ2-1
CDR3nt: TGCGCCAGCAGCCAACGAAACGCCCCCGGTAGCGGGAGGAATGAGCAGTTCTTC
CDR3aa: CASSQRNAPGSGRNEQFF

abundance: -
d_gene: TRBD1
v_gene: TRBV11-2
j_gene: TRBJ1-1
CDR3nt: TGTGCCAGCAGAAGACAGGGGAGGGAGAACACTGAAGCTTTCTTT
CDR3aa: CASRRQGRENTEAFF

abundance: -
d_gene: TRBD2
v_gene: TRBV11-2
j_gene: TRBJ2-7
CDR3nt: TGTGCCAGCAGCTACAGCGGGAGGAGCTCCTACGAGCAGTACTTC
CDR3aa: CASSYSGRSSYEQYF

abundance: -
d_gene: -
v_gene: TRBV9
j_gene: TRBJ1-1
CDR3nt: TGTGCCAGCAGCGTCGAACGGTCGAACACTGAAGCTTTCTTT
CDR3aa: CASSVERSNTEAFF

abundance: -
d_gene: TRBD1
v_gene: TRBV9
j_gene: TRBJ2-7
CDR3nt: TGTGCCAGCAGCGTCCGGGACAGGGCACAGCAGTACTTC
CDR3aa: CASSVRDRAQQYF

abundance: few
d_gene: -
v_gene: TRBV7-9
j_gene: TRBJ1-6
CDR3nt: TGTGCCAGCAGCTTAGGAGGAAGGGGCTCCTATAATTCACCCCTCCACTTT
CDR3aa: CASSLGGRGSYNSPLHF

abundance: few
d_gene: TRBD1
v_gene: TRBV29-1
j_gene: TRBJ2-1
CDR3nt: TGCAGCGGGGGACAGGGGAGCAATGAGCAGTTCTTC
CDR3aa: CSGGQGSNEQFF

abundance: few
d_gene: -
v_gene: TRBV27
j_gene: TRBJ2-3
CDR3nt: TGTGCCAGCAGTCTAACCGGGCGGGGAGATACGCAGTATTTT
CDR3aa: CASSLTGRGDTQYF

abundance: few
d_gene: -
v_gene: TRBV6-6
j_gene: TRBJ1-2
CDR3nt: TGTGCCACCCAACGGGGGTTGGATGATGGCTACACCTTC
CDR3aa: CATQRGLDDGYTF

abundance: -
d_gene: TRBD1
v_gene: TRBV18
j_gene: TRBJ1-1
CDR3nt: TGTGCCAGCTCACCGACAGGGGGCGTAGGAGGAACTGAAGCTTTCTTT
CDR3aa: CASSPTGGVGGTEAFF

abundance: -
d_gene: TRBD2
v_gene: TRBV6-1
j_gene: TRBJ2-3
CDR3nt: TGTGCCAGCATGCAACTAGCGGGAGTAGATACGCAGTATTTT
CDR3aa: CASMQLAGVDTQYF

abundance: -
d_gene: -
v_gene: TRBV7-2
j_gene: TRBJ1-2
CDR3nt: TGTGCCAGCAGCTTAGCGGGTGGGAAAAGGGGCGCTGGCTACACCTTC
CDR3aa: CASSLAGGKRGAGYTF

abundance: few
d_gene: TRBD2
v_gene: TRBV12-5
j_gene: TRBJ2-1
CDR3nt: TGTGCTAGTGGTTCGGGACTAGCGGGAGGGGGCTCCTACAATGAGCAGTTCTTC
CDR3aa: CASGSGLAGGGSYNEQFF

abundance: few
d_gene: TRBD1
v_gene: TRBV5-1
j_gene: TRBJ2-2
CDR3nt: TGCGCCAGCAGCTTTATCAGGGGGCAGACCGGGGAGCTGTTTTTT
CDR3aa: CASSFIRGQTGELFF

abundance: -
d_gene: -
v_gene: TRBV7-3
j_gene: TRBJ2-3
CDR3nt: TGTGCCAGCAGCTTAAGAAGTAGCGGTACAGATACGCAGTATTTT
CDR3aa: CASSLRSSGTDTQYF

abundance: few
d_gene: -
v_gene: TRBV6-6
j_gene: TRBJ1-5
CDR3nt: TGTGCCAGCAGTTCTCCCCTGTCGCGGGGTTGCCAGCATTTT
CDR3aa: CASSSPLSRGCQHF

abundance: -
d_gene: TRBD2
v_gene: TRBV9
j_gene: TRBJ2-7
CDR3nt: TGTGCCAGCAGCGGGGGGGGAGGTTCCTACGAGCAGTACTTC
CDR3aa: CASSGGGGSYEQYF

abundance: -
d_gene: -
v_gene: TRBV7-2
j_gene: TRBJ1-2
CDR3nt: TGTGCCAGCAGCTTCGGGGGGAAGGATGGCTACACCTTC
CDR3aa: CASSFGGKDGYTF

abundance: -
d_gene: -
v_gene: TRBV28
j_gene: TRBJ2-2
CDR3nt: TGTGCCAGCAGTTCAATCCCCACCGGGGAGCTGTTTTTT
CDR3aa: CASSSIPTGELFF

abundance: few
d_gene: TRBD2
v_gene: TRBV9
j_gene: TRBJ2-5
CDR3nt: TGTGCCAGCAGCGTAGCGAGCGGGGGGACCCAAGAGACCCAGTACTTC
CDR3aa: CASSVASGGTQETQYF

abundance: few
d_gene: -
v_gene: TRBV6-5
j_gene: TRBJ1-4
CDR3nt: TGTGCCAGCAGTTACAGTGAGGGTAATGAAAAACTGTTTTTT
CDR3aa: CASSYSEGNEKLFF

abundance: few
d_gene: TRBD1
v_gene: TRBV18
j_gene: TRBJ1-4
CDR3nt: TGTGCCAGCTCACCGGAGGGACAGGCGGTTGCAACTAATGAAAAACTGTTTTTT
CDR3aa: CASSPEGQAVATNEKLFF

abundance: few
d_gene: -
v_gene: TRBV6-6
j_gene: TRBJ1-4
CDR3nt: TGTGCCAGCAGTTTAGCGGACCCGAGGGAAAAACTGTTTTTT
CDR3aa: CASSLADPREKLFF

abundance: few
d_gene: -
v_gene: TRBV5-1
j_gene: TRBJ2-2
CDR3nt: TGCGCCAGCAGCTTGGGAGGCTCGATTAGAGCCGGGGAGCTGTTTTTT
CDR3aa: CASSLGGSIRAGELFF

abundance: -
d_gene: -
v_gene: TRBV4-3
j_gene: TRBJ2-2
CDR3nt: TGCGCCAGCAGCCAATATCTAGATGTTGGCGGGGAGCTGTTTTTT
CDR3aa: CASSQYLDVGGELFF

abundance: -
d_gene: -
v_gene: TRBV7-3
j_gene: TRBJ1-2
CDR3nt: TGTGCCAGCAGACCTACAGGGTCTGGCTATGGCTACACCTTC
CDR3aa: CASRPTGSGYGYTF

abundance: few
d_gene: -
v_gene: TRBV7-2
j_gene: TRBJ2-1
CDR3nt: TGTGCCAGCAGCTTAGTACGGAGGCAGGGGAAAGACAATGAGCAGTTCTTC
CDR3aa: CASSLVRRQGKDNEQFF

abundance: few
d_gene: -
v_gene: TRBV27
j_gene: TRBJ1-6
CDR3nt: TGTGCCAGCAGTTTGAGAGAGGATAATTCACCCCTCCACTTT
CDR3aa: CASSLREDNSPLHF

abundance: few
d_gene: -
v_gene: TRBV4-1
j_gene: TRBJ2-7
CDR3nt: TGCGCCAGCAGCCAAGATGAGAAGAGGGGGAGTTACGAGCAGTACTTC
CDR3aa: CASSQDEKRGSYEQYF

abundance: few
d_gene: TRBD1
v_gene: TRBV11-2
j_gene: TRBJ2-1
CDR3nt: TGTGCCAGCAGCTTAGAAGGGACAGTCGTTTACAATGAGCAGTTCTTC
CDR3aa: CASSLEGTVVYNEQFF

abundance: -
d_gene: -
v_gene: TRBV7-9
j_gene: TRBJ1-1
CDR3nt: TGTGCCAGCAGCCGGGACACTGAAGCTTTCTTT
CDR3aa: CASSRDTEAFF

abundance: few
d_gene: TRBD1
v_gene: TRBV6-5
j_gene: TRBJ1-4
CDR3nt: TGTGCCAGCAGGGCGGGACAGGGGGCCAACGAAAAACTGTTTTTT
CDR3aa: CASRAGQGANEKLFF